This TCR beta chain comes out of a study of PD-1 blockade in classical Hodgkin lymphoma. Study observations and caveats: Reported baseline diversity: healthy donors highest, relapsed/refractory patients lowest. Nothing has yet pinned down what causes the repertoire differences, possibly disease activity or prior therapy.

The assay was immunoSEQ multiplex PCR, and TCRdb's table has in-frame clones only and misses some. The table lists approximately 15,000 clones, 75% to 90% of them singletons. CDR3 size: 14 residues. Germline assignment: CDR1 SGHVS and CDR2 FQNEAQ. Trimming removed 2 bases at V and 4 bases at J, with 12 bases between. Comments on this clone: Its matching antigen is unknown.

Time point defined: newly diagnosed, previously untreated cHL patient sample. For comparison, PBMCs from newly diagnosed, untreated classical Hodgkin lymphoma were used. The TCR sequence derives from a human donor with classical Hodgkin lymphoma. The V and J genes are TRBV7-8 and TRBJ2-7; maybe TRBD1 (7 bases). Sequences were obtained from peripheral blood mononuclear cells (PBMCs). The CDR3 loop is CASSLTQGGYEQYF. The CDR3 region has the DNA TGTGCCAGCAGCTTAACGCAGGGGGGTTACGAGCAGTACTTC.